The 4 T cell receptor beta chains listed next were all sequenced from one sample in a study of cytomegalovirus exposure and HLA in healthy donors. PCR amplification relied on 60 Vbeta primers (plus 13 Jbeta primers). Method: immunoSEQ multiplex PCR; TCRdb's copy keeps in-frame clones and lacks some. The repertoire holds 95,000 to 150,000 clones, with roughly 80% as singletons. The sequenced sample was PBMCs. These receptors all stem from a woman in her forties in good health and CMV-seronegative.

The chain is built from TRBV7-9 and TRBJ2-5, with TRBD2 as a possible D gene (7 bases). V shed 3 bases and J shed 5 bases, with 13 bases lying between them. CDR1 is SEHNR, CDR2 FQNEAQ, per germline (reference sequence). This CDR3 comprises 14 residues. CDR3 loop: CASSFTAGAETQYF. The CDR3 nucleotides read TGTGCCAGCAGCTTCACGGCGGGGGCTGAGACCCAGTACTTC.

The chain combines TRBV5-1 with TRBJ2-7, with 14 bases identical to TRBD2. Losses at the gene ends were 4 bases for V and 7 bases for J; bases not matched to a gene: 7. The CDR3 has 15 residues. Germline V gene data show CDR1 as SGHRS and CDR2 as YFSETQ. The DNA of the CDR3 is TGCGCCAGCAGCCTAGGACTAGCGGGAGGTTCAGAGCAGTACTTC. Its translation is CASSLGLAGGSEQYF.

The rearrangement joins TRBV9 to TRBJ1-1; TRBD1 aligns across 7 bases. In germline, CDR1 is SGDLS, CDR2 YYNGEE. With 0 bases clipped from V and 3 bases from J, the junction kept 8 bases outside the gene matches. The CDR3 length is 16 residues. CDR3 loop: CASSVDSRQGDTEAFF. CDR3 DNA: TGTGCCAGCAGCGTAGACTCACGACAGGGCGACACTGAAGCTTTCTTT. The whole variable domain, remainder taken from reference TRBV9 and TRBJ1-1, is DSGVTQTPKHLITATGQRVTLRCSPRSGDLSVYWYQQSLDQGLQFLIQYYNGEERAKGNILERFSAQQFPDLHSELNLSSLELGDSALYFCASSVDSRQGDTEAFFGQGTRLTVV.

The V and J genes are TRBV7-8 and TRBJ2-3; the D is unclear. Trimming removed 1 base at V and 1 base at J, with 12 bases between. From germline, CDR1 is SGHVS and CDR2 FQNEAQ. CDR3 size: 16 residues. The CDR3 reads CASSLEVGTRTDTQYF. DNA for the CDR3: TGTGCCAGCAGCTTAGAGGTGGGCACCCGCACAGATACGCAGTATTTT.